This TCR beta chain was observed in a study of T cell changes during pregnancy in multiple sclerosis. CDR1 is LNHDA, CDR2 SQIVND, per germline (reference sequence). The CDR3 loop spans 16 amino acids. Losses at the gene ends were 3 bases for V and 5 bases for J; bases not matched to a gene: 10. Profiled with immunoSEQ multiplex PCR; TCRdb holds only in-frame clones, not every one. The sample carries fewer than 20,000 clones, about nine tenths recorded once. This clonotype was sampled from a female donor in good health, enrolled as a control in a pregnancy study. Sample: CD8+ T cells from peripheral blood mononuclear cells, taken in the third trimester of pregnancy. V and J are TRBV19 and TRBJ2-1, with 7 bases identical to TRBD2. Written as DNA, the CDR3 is TGTGCCAGTAGTATGGGCCCCGGACTAGGGCACAATGAGCAGTTCTTC. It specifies CASSMGPGLGHNEQFF.